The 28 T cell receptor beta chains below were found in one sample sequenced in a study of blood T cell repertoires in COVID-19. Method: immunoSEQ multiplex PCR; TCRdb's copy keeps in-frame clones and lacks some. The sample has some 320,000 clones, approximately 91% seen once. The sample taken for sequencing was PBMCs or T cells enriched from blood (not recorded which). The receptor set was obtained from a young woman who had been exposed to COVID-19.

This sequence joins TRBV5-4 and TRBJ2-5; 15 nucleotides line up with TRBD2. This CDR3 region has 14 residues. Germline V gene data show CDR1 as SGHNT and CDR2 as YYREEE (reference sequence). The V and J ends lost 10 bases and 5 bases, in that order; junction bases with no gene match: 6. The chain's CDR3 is CAFWTSGGAETQYF. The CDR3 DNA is TGTGCCTTCTGGACTAGCGGGGGGGCGGAGACCCAGTACTTC.

CDR3 sequence: CASSLTSWSYGYTF. As DNA, the CDR3 is TGTGCCAGCAGCCTCACTTCGTGGAGCTACGGCTACACCTTC. This chain joins TRBV5-4 and TRBJ1-2; D remains unclear. The CDR3 has 14 amino acids. V dropped 4 bases and J dropped 8 bases, with 18 bases sitting between them. Germline CDR1 is SGHNT and CDR2 is YYREEE (reference sequence). Based on the CDR3 plus reference TRBV5-4 and TRBJ1-2, the full variable domain is ETGVTQSPTHLIKTRGQQVTLRCSSQSGHNTVSWYQQALGQGPQFIFQYYREEENGRGNFPPRFSGLQFPNYSSELNVNALELDDSALYLCASSLTSWSYGYTFGSGTRLTVV.

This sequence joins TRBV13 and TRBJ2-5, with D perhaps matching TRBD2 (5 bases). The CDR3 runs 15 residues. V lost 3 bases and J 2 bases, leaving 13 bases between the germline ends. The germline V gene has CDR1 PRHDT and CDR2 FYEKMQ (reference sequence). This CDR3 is CASSLRAGRQETQYF. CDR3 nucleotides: TGTGCCAGCAGCTTGAGGGCAGGACGGCAAGAGACCCAGTACTTC.

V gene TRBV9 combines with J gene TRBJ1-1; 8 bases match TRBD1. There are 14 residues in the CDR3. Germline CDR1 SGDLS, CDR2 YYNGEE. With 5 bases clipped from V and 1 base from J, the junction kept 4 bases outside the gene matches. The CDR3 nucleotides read TGTGCCAGCAGTCAAGGACAGGGGAACACTGAAGCTTTCTTT. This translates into CASSQGQGNTEAFF.

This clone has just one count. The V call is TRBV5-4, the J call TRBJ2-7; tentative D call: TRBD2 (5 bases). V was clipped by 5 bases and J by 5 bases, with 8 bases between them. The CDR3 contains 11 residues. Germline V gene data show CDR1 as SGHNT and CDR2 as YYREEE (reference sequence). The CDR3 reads CASSRGHEQYF. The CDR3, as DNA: TGTGCCAGCAGTCGAGGGCACGAGCAGTACTTC.

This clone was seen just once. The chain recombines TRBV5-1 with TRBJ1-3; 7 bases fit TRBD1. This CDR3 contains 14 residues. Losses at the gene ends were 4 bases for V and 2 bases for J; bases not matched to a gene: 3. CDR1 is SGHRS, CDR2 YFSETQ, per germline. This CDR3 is CASSPTGTGNTIYF. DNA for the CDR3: TGCGCCAGCAGCCCGACAGGGACTGGAAACACCATATATTTT.

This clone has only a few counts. The CDR3 nucleotides read TGTGCCACCACCGGACTAGCGGGGGCGACCCGCCAAGAGACCCAGTACTTC. It translates to CATTGLAGATRQETQYF. The V and J genes are TRBV19 and TRBJ2-5; 13 bases are shared with TRBD2. Per germline, CDR1 LNHDA and CDR2 SQIVND (reference sequence). Trimming cost V 10 bases and J 1 base; bases outside gene matches: 12. This CDR3 comprises 17 residues. Using reference TRBV19 and TRBJ2-5 for the parts outside the CDR3, the full variable domain is DGGITQSPKYLFRKEGQNVTLSCEQNLNHDAMYWYRQDPGQGLRLIYYSQIVNDFQKGDIAEGYSVSREKKESFPLTVTSAQKNPTAFYLCATTGLAGATRQETQYFGPGTRLLVL.

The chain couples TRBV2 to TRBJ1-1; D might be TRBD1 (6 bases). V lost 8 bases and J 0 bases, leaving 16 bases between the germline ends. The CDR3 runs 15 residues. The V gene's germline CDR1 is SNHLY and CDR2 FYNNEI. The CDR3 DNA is TGTGCCAGCTCCCCCAACAGGGTACTGAACACTGAAGCTTTCTTT. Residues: CASSPNRVLNTEAFF.

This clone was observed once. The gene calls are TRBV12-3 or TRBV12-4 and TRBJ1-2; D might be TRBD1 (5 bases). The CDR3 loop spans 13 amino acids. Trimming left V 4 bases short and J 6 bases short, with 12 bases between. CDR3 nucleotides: TGTGCCAGCAGTTACTGGGGACTCCATGGCTACACCTTC. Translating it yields CASSYWGLHGYTF.

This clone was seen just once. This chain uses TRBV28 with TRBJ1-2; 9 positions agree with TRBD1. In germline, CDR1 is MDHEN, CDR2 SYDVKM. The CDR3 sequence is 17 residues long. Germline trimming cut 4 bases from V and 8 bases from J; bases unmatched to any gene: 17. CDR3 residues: CASSSGIRDRVRGGYTF. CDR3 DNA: TGTGCCAGCAGTTCGGGGATCCGGGACAGGGTTCGCGGAGGCTACACCTTC.

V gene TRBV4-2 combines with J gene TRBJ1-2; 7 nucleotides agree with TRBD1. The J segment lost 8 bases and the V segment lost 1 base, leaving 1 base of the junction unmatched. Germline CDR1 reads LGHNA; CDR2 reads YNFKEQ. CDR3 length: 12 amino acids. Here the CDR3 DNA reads TGTGCCAGCAGCCAAGTAGGGGGCGGCTACACCTTC. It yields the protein CASSQVGGGYTF.

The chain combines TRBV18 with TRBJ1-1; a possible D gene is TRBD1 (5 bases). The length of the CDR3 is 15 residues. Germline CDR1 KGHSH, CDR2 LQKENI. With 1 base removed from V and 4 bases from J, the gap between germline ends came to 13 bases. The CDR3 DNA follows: TGTGCCAGCTCACCACAGGGCAGGGAGGTCACTGAAGCTTTCTTT. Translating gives CASSPQGREVTEAFF.

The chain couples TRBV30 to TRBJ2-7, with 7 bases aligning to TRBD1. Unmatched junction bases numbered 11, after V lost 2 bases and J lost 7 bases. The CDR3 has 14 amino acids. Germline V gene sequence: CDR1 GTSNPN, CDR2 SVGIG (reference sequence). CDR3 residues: CAWSTGTAMWEQYF. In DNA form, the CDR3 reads TGTGCCTGGAGTACCGGGACAGCCATGTGGGAGCAGTACTTC.

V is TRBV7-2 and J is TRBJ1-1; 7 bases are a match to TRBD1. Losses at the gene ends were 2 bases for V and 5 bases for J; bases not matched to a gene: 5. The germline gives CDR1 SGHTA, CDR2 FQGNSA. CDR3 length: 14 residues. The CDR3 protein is CASSLRQGGTEAFF. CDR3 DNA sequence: TGTGCCAGCAGCTTACGACAGGGTGGGACTGAAGCTTTCTTT.

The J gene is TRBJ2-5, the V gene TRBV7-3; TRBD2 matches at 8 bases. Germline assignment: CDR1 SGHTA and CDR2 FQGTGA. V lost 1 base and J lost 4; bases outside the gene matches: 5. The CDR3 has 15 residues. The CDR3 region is CASSLIAGGRETQYF. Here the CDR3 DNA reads TGTGCCAGCAGCTTAATTGCGGGGGGCCGAGAGACCCAGTACTTC.

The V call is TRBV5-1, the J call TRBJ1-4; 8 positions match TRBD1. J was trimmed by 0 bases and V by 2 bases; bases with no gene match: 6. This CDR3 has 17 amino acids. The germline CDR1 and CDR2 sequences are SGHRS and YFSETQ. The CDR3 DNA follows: TGCGCCAGCAGCTTATCAGGGGGCGTCGCAACTAATGAAAAACTGTTTTTT. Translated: CASSLSGGVATNEKLFF.

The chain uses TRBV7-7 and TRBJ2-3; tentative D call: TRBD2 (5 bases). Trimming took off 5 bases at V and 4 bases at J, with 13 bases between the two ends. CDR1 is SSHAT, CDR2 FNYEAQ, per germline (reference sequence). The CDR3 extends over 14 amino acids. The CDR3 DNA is TGTGCCAGCAGCGTAAACCGAGGGTCAGATACGCAGTATTTT. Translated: CASSVNRGSDTQYF.

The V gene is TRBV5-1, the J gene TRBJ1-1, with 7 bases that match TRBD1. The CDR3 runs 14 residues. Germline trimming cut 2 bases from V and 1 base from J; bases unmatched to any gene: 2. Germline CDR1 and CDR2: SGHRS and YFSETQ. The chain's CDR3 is CASSFQGGNTEAFF. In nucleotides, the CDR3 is TGCGCCAGCAGCTTCCAGGGGGGGAACACTGAAGCTTTCTTT.

Here the CDR3 DNA reads TGTGCCAGCACTGGGACAGGGTTGATTGGCTACACCTTC. This gives the protein CASTGTGLIGYTF. The chain links TRBV2 to TRBJ1-2; 9 bases agree with TRBD1. Germline CDR1 and CDR2: SNHLY and FYNNEI. The CDR3 has 13 residues. V dropped 7 bases and J dropped 7; count of bases not matched to a gene: 7.

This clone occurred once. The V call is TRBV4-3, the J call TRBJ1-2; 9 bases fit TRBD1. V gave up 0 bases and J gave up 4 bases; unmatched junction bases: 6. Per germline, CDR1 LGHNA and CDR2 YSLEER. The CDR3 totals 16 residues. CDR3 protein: CASSQEWDRVSYGYTF. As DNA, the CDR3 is TGCGCCAGCAGCCAAGAGTGGGACAGGGTGAGCTATGGCTACACCTTC.

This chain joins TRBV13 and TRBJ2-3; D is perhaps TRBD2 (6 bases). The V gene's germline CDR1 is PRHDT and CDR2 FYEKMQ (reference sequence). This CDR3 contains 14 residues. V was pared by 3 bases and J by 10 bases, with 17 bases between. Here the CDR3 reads CASSFYRRGRAQYF. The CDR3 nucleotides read TGTGCCAGCAGCTTCTATCGGAGGGGTCGTGCGCAGTATTTT.

This CDR3 reads CASRSGVQETQYF. CDR3 nucleotides: TGTGCCAGCAGGTCAGGGGTTCAAGAGACCCAGTACTTC. V gene TRBV7-2 combines with J gene TRBJ2-5, with D perhaps matching TRBD1 (6 bases). The V end lost 6 bases, the J end lost 2 bases, and 10 bases lay between the germline ends. Germline assignment: CDR1 SGHTA and CDR2 FQGNSA. The CDR3 spans 13 residues.

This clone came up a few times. This CDR3 is CASSLYYRGSSTDTQYF. CDR3 nucleotides: TGTGCCAGCAGCCTGTATTACAGGGGAAGTAGCACAGATACGCAGTATTTT. The chain is built from TRBV14 and TRBJ2-3; 7 bases align to TRBD1. The germline V gene has CDR1 SGHDN and CDR2 FVKESK. The ends lost 4 bases at V and 0 bases at J; junction bases unmatched: 10. The CDR3 is 17 residues long.

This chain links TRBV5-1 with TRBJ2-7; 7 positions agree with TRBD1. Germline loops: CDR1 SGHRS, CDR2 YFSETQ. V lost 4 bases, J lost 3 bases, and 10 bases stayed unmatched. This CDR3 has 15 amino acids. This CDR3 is CASSVRQGNYYEQYF. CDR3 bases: TGCGCCAGCAGCGTTAGACAGGGAAATTACTACGAGCAGTACTTC.

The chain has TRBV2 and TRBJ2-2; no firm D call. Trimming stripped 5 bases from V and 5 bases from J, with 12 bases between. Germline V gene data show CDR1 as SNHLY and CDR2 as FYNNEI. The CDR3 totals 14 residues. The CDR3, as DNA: TGTGCCAGCAGTACGGTCGTAGCTACCGGGGAGCTGTTTTTT. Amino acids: CASSTVVATGELFF. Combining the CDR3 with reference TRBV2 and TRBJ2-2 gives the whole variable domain EPEVTQTPSHQVTQMGQEVILRCVPISNHLYFYWYRQILGQKVEFLVSFYNNEISEKSEIFDDQFSVERPDGSNFTLKIRSTKLEDSAMYFCASSTVVATGELFFGEGSRLTVL.

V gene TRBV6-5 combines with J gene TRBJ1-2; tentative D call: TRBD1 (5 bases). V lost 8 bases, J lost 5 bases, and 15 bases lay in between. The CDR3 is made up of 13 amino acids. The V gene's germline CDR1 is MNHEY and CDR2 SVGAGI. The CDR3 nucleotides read TGTGCCAGCGGGGCGGGGCAACTTTATGGCTACACCTTC. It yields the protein CASGAGQLYGYTF.

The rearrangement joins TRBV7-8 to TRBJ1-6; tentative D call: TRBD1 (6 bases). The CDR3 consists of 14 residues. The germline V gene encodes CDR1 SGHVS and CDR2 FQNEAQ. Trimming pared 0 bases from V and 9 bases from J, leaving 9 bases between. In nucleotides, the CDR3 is TGTGCCAGCAGCTTAGCGCGAGGGGGTTCACCCCTCCACTTT. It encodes CASSLARGGSPLHF.

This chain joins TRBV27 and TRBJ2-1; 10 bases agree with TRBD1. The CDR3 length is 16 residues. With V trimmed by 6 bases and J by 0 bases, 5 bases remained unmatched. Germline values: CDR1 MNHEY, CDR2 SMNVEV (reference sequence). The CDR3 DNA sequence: TGTGCCAGCAGGGGACAGGGGCACAGCTCCTACAATGAGCAGTTCTTC. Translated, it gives CASRGQGHSSYNEQFF.